Listed here are 17 T cell receptor beta chains from one sample, sequenced in a study of cytomegalovirus exposure and HLA in healthy donors. PCR involved 60 Vbeta and 13 Jbeta primers. The assay was immunoSEQ multiplex PCR, and TCRdb's table has in-frame clones only and misses some. The sample comprises 100,000 or so clones, 60% to 85% of which are singletons, and about 10% rests with the top ten. Sequenced: PBMCs. Every receptor here comes from a man in his fifties or sixties in good health and CMV-seronegative.

The chain joins TRBV2 to TRBJ2-2, with no clear D. Looked up from germline, CDR1 is SNHLY and CDR2 is FYNNEI. V lost 5 bases and J lost 4, with 8 bases in between. CDR3 length equals 13 residues. The CDR3 is CASSTTPTGELFF. CDR3 in DNA: TGTGCCAGCAGTACCACACCCACCGGGGAGCTGTTTTTT.

This clone was seen more than once but under ten times. CDR3 loop: CASSYPGGGAYGYTF. The CDR3 coding sequence is TGTGCCAGCAGTTACCCGGGGGGAGGCGCCTATGGCTACACCTTC. This chain uses TRBV6-5 with TRBJ1-2, with a possible D match to TRBD1 (5 bases). Trimming pared 2 bases from V and 4 bases from J, leaving 14 bases between. Germline V gene data show CDR1 as MNHEY and CDR2 as SVGAGI. This CDR3 region has 15 residues.

This chain joins TRBV6-6 and TRBJ1-2, with 11 bases identical to TRBD1. V trimming: 6 bases; J trimming: 7 bases; junction bases outside the gene matches: 13. Germline CDR1 reads MNHNY; CDR2 reads SVGAGI (reference sequence). The CDR3 is made up of 16 amino acids. CDR3 nucleotides: TGTGCCAGCAGACTGACCATCGGACAGGGGGCGAGTGGCTACACCTTC. It codes for CASRLTIGQGASGYTF.

This clone showed up just once. The chain combines TRBV11-3 with TRBJ1-2; no firm D call. This CDR3 is built from 14 residues. CDR1 is SGHNT and CDR2 is YENEEA in the germline V gene. V was clipped by 3 bases and J by 3 bases, with 11 bases between them. The CDR3 sequence: CASSFFPGYYGYTF. The CDR3 nucleotides read TGTGCCAGCAGCTTCTTTCCAGGTTACTATGGCTACACCTTC.

The chain recombines TRBV4-1 with TRBJ2-7; 8 positions match TRBD2. Trimming removed 0 bases from V and 0 bases from J; junction bases left unmatched: 1. Germline loops: CDR1 MGHRA, CDR2 YSYEKL. There are 15 residues in the CDR3. CDR3 nucleotides: TGCGCCAGCAGCCAAGAGACTAGCGACTCCTACGAGCAGTACTTC. This translates into CASSQETSDSYEQYF.

V gene TRBV6-6 combines with J gene TRBJ1-1; 9 bases match TRBD1. Germline V gene sequence: CDR1 MNHNY, CDR2 SVGAGI (reference sequence). After removal of 4 bases from V and 6 bases from J, the junction contained 9 bases not matched to a gene. This CDR3 is 15 amino acids long. CDR3 sequence: CASSFIQGAGAEAFF. As DNA, the CDR3 is TGTGCCAGCAGTTTTATACAGGGGGCCGGCGCTGAAGCTTTCTTT.

The chain employs TRBV6-5 and TRBJ1-2; 9 bases match TRBD1. Germline CDR1 MNHEY, CDR2 SVGAGI. The CDR3 contains 12 residues. The V segment lost 6 bases and the J segment 7 bases; nucleotides outside the gene matches: 3. CDR3 DNA sequence: TGTGCCAGCAGCCGGGACAGGGTTGGCTACACCTTC. Amino acid sequence: CASSRDRVGYTF.

The chain employs TRBV27 and TRBJ2-5; 11 bases map to TRBD2. The CDR3 loop spans 19 amino acids. J was trimmed by 7 bases and V by 6 bases; bases with no gene match: 22. CDR1 MNHEY and CDR2 SMNVEV come from the germline V gene (reference sequence). CDR3 residues: CASSLQYPRLAGRFGTQYF. In DNA form, the CDR3 reads TGTGCCAGCAGCCTCCAGTACCCAAGACTAGCGGGACGTTTCGGGACCCAGTACTTC.

The J gene is TRBJ2-6, the V gene TRBV7-9; D gene ambiguous. V lost 5 bases, J lost 0 bases, and 11 bases lay in between. Germline lookup yields CDR1 SEHNR and CDR2 FQNEAQ (reference sequence). This CDR3 is 16 amino acids long. Here the CDR3 DNA reads TGTGCCAGCAGCGTCTATGACTCCTCTGGGGCCAACGTCCTGACTTTC. Residues: CASSVYDSSGANVLTF.

The chain is built from TRBV19 and TRBJ2-3; the D gene is possibly TRBD1 (6 bases). Germline CDR1 LNHDA, CDR2 SQIVND (reference sequence). V lost 6 bases and J lost 0, with 13 bases in between. The CDR3 sequence is 15 residues long. CDR3 residues: CASSDQGTSTDTQYF. The CDR3 DNA reads as TGTGCCAGTAGCGATCAGGGGACCAGCACAGATACGCAGTATTTT.

This sequence joins TRBV19 and TRBJ1-5, with 9 bases that match TRBD1. The trim removed 3 bases at V and 4 bases at J, leaving 4 bases unmatched. The CDR3 covers 15 residues. The germline V gene has CDR1 LNHDA and CDR2 SQIVND (reference sequence). CDR3 in DNA: TGTGCCAGTAGTATGACGGGACAGGGAAATCAGCCCCAGCATTTT. Its translation: CASSMTGQGNQPQHF.

This clone was seen more than once but under ten times. The rearrangement links TRBV7-9 to TRBJ2-7; tentatively, D is TRBD1 (5 bases). V was pared by 5 bases and J by 4 bases, with 12 bases between. This CDR3 region has 13 residues. CDR1 SEHNR and CDR2 FQNEAQ come from the germline V gene (reference sequence). The CDR3: CASSGSGIYEQYF. The CDR3 DNA reads as TGTGCCAGCAGCGGGTCAGGGATTTACGAGCAGTACTTC.

The chain employs TRBV5-6 and TRBJ2-2; TRBD1 aligns across 8 bases. The V gene's germline CDR1 is SGHDT and CDR2 YYEEEE. The CDR3 covers 14 residues. V shed 4 bases and J 7 bases; nucleotides not matched to a gene: 6. The CDR3 here is CASSATQGVGELFF. The CDR3 DNA is TGTGCCAGCAGCGCCACACAGGGGGTCGGGGAGCTGTTTTTT.

This rearrangement joins TRBV4-2 to TRBJ1-2, with a possible D match to TRBD1 (6 bases). Trimming removed 6 bases at V and 8 bases at J, with 19 bases between. Germline CDR1 LGHNA, CDR2 YNFKEQ. CDR3 length: 14 residues. The CDR3 region is CASSRGDTSDGYTF. The CDR3 DNA is TGTGCCAGCAGTCGGGGGGACACCTCTGACGGCTACACCTTC.

The chain links TRBV18 to TRBJ2-1; the D gene is possibly TRBD1 (8 bases). V was trimmed by 4 bases and J by 8 bases, leaving 12 bases between them. CDR1 KGHSH and CDR2 LQKENI come from the germline V gene. The CDR3 is made up of 13 amino acids. The CDR3 loop is CASSQQGGDEQFF. CDR3 bases: TGTGCCAGCTCACAACAGGGGGGGGATGAGCAGTTCTTC.

The rearrangement joins TRBV5-5 to TRBJ2-1, with D perhaps TRBD2 (6 bases). Germline values: CDR1 SGHKS, CDR2 YYEKEE (reference sequence). The CDR3 is 13 residues long. Trimming cost V 3 bases and J 9 bases, with 13 bases left between them. CDR3 in amino acids: CASSSRGPSEQFF. DNA for the CDR3: TGTGCCAGCAGCTCGCGGGGCCCTTCTGAGCAGTTCTTC.

CDR3 protein: CASTQGPAANYGYTF. The CDR3 bases are TGCGCCAGCACCCAGGGGCCAGCAGCTAACTATGGCTACACCTTC. The chain uses TRBV4-1 and TRBJ1-2; D possibly corresponds to TRBD1 (6 bases). V was shortened by 7 bases and J by 0 bases, with 15 bases between the two germline ends. The CDR3 loop spans 15 amino acids. Germline V gene lookup returns CDR1 MGHRA and CDR2 YSYEKL.